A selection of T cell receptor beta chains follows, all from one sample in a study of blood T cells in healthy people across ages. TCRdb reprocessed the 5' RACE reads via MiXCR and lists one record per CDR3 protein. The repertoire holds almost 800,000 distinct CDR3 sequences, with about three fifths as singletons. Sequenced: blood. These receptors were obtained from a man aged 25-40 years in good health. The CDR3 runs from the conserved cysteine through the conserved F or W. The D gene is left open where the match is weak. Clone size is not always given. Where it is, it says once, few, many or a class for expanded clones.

TGTGCCATCAGTGAGTCGAGGCAGGGGCCCTCCAATGAGCAGTTCTTC CAISESRQGPSNEQFF TRBJ2-1 . . TRBV10-3
TGTGCCAGCAGTTTCGGGGGGACAGGAGATACGGAATATTTT CASSFGGTGDTEYF TRBJ2-3 . . TRBV12-3/TRBV12-4
TGTGCCAGTAGCCGAACCTCAGGGGACAACGCCTACGAGCAGTACTTC CASSRTSGDNAYEQYF TRBJ2-7 once . TRBV3-1
TGTGCCAGCAGCCCGCCATCCGCGCACAATGAGCAGTTCTTC CASSPPSAHNEQFF TRBJ2-1 few . TRBV7-2
TGCAGCGGTGAGGGACAGTCCATAGCGGGACTCGCAGGGGGCACAGATACGCAGTATTTT CSGEGQSIAGLAGGTDTQYF TRBJ2-3 once . TRBV29-1
TGTGCCAGCAGCCAAGATATAATCTACAATGAGCAGTTCTTC CASSQDIIYNEQFF TRBJ2-1 . . TRBV4-2
TGCAGTGCTATCAGCGGCGAGCGGGGGGGCCGTTACGAGCAGTACTTC CSAISGERGGRYEQYF TRBJ2-7 . TRBD2 TRBV20-1
TGTGCCAGCAGCTCGGGTTCCTACGTGGAGCAGTACTTC CASSSGSYVEQYF TRBJ2-7 . . TRBV7-2
TGTGCCACCAGTCAGGGTAGCGAGCAGTACTTC CATSQGSEQYF TRBJ2-7 few . TRBV15
TGCGCCAGCAGCCAAGAGCGGGCCAGCGGGAGCCTCCGGGATACGCAGTATTTT CASSQERASGSLRDTQYF TRBJ2-3 . TRBD2 TRBV4-3
TGTGCCAGCAGCGACGGACTAGCGGGAGGGCGTTCCTACAATGAGCAGTTCTTC CASSDGLAGGRSYNEQFF TRBJ2-1 once TRBD2 TRBV9
TGTGCCTGGAGTGAAGAAGATACGCAGTATTTT CAWSEEDTQYF TRBJ2-3 . . TRBV30
TGCGCCAGCAGCCAAGGCGAAAACAATGAGCAGTTCTTC CASSQGENNEQFF TRBJ2-1 few . TRBV4-3
TGTGCCAGCAGCTTAGTAGCGGGACAGGGGTACGAGCAGTACTTC CASSLVAGQGYEQYF TRBJ2-7 . TRBD1 TRBV7-2
TGCGCCAGCAGCTCAGGTCACAGGAGCGGGGCCAACGTCCTGACTTTC CASSSGHRSGANVLTF TRBJ2-6 . . TRBV5-1
TGTGCCAGCAGCCATACAGGGTTAGCTAACTATGGCTACACCTTC CASSHTGLANYGYTF TRBJ1-2 . . TRBV12-3/TRBV12-4
TGTGCCAGCAGCCACCCGGGCTCACCCCTCCACTTT CASSHPGSPLHF TRBJ1-6 . . TRBV7-9
TGCAGCGGTGCCAAGGGGGAGAACACTGAAGCTTTCTTT CSGAKGENTEAFF TRBJ1-1 few . TRBV29-1
TGTGCCAGCGGTAGGACCCTTGCCGGAAAACTGTTTTTT CASGRTLAGKLFF TRBJ1-4 . . TRBV12-3/TRBV12-4
TGCAGTGCGAGCGGGAACCAAGAGACCCAGTACTTC CSASGNQETQYF TRBJ2-5 . TRBD2 TRBV20-1
TGTGCCAGCTCACCACTAGCGGATAACAATGAGCAGTTCTTC CASSPLADNNEQFF TRBJ2-1 . . TRBV18
TGTGCCAGCAGCTTAGAAGCAGAGCCGCAGTATTTT CASSLEAEPQYF TRBJ2-3 . . TRBV13
TGTGCCAGCAGCTTCCGGGACAGGGGAAACGCGCACTCCTACGAGCAGTACTTC CASSFRDRGNAHSYEQYF TRBJ2-7 . TRBD1 TRBV11-2
TGTGCCAGCGGTTCATCCCGGGACAGGGACCTATACGAGCAGTACTTC CASGSSRDRDLYEQYF TRBJ2-7 . TRBD1 TRBV6-5
TGCAGCGTCCTTCGACAGGGAGTATCCTCTGGGGCCAACGTCCTGACTTTC CSVLRQGVSSGANVLTF TRBJ2-6 . TRBD1 TRBV29-1
TGTGCCAGCAGCTTAAGGGAGAAAGATGAGCAGTTCTTC CASSLREKDEQFF TRBJ2-1 . . TRBV7-7
TGCAGCGTTGAAAACAGGAGGACCGGTGGCTACACCTTC CSVENRRTGGYTF TRBJ1-2 few . TRBV29-1
TGTGCCAGCAGCTCCGGACTGCAGGGCGGCGCGCAGTATTTT CASSSGLQGGAQYF TRBJ2-3 . . TRBV7-2
TGCAGCGTTGGGGGCCGAGGGCTGAGTGGCCACACCTTC CSVGGRGLSGHTF TRBJ1-2 once . TRBV29-1
TGTGCCAGCAGTGAGGGGGCGGAGGAGACCCAGTACTTC CASSEGAEETQYF TRBJ2-5 . TRBD1 TRBV28
TGTGCCAGCAGCTTTGAAGCGGGGGGGTACACCGGGGAGCTGTTTTTT CASSFEAGGYTGELFF TRBJ2-2 . TRBD2 TRBV7-8
TGTGCCAGCAGGGGCGATACGCCAAGCTCCTACAATGAGCAGTTCTTC CASRGDTPSSYNEQFF TRBJ2-1 . . TRBV6-5
TGCAGTGCTAGAGGAACATCCTACGAGCAGTACTTC CSARGTSYEQYF TRBJ2-7 few . TRBV20-1
TGTGCCAGCAGCAGAGGGCCAAGAAGGGCCCAGTACTTC CASSRGPRRAQYF TRBJ2-7 few . TRBV6-5
TGTGCCAGCAGCTCACTCCGGGACAGGCCCTACGAGCAGTACTTC CASSSLRDRPYEQYF TRBJ2-7 . TRBD1 TRBV11-2
TGCAGTGCTAGAGATACTAGCGGGAGATCGAACACCGGGGAGCTGTTTTTT CSARDTSGRSNTGELFF TRBJ2-2 . TRBD2 TRBV20-1
TGCAGCGTTGACAGGAAATTTAATCGTAATGAGCAGTTCTTC CSVDRKFNRNEQFF TRBJ2-1 . . TRBV29-1
TGTGCCAGCAGTGGGGTCCAGTCCTACGAGCAGTACTTC CASSGVQSYEQYF TRBJ2-7 once . TRBV2
TGCAGCGCACGGGGAGTCGATAGCAATCAGCCCCAGCATTTT CSARGVDSNQPQHF TRBJ1-5 . . TRBV29-1
TGCGCCAGCAGCCGCCAACCAGGGGTGGGACTGAACAATGAGCAGTTCTTC CASSRQPGVGLNNEQFF TRBJ2-1 few . TRBV4-1
TGCAGCACTCCGCCGGGACGGATGAGCAATGAGCAGTTCTTC CSTPPGRMSNEQFF TRBJ2-1 . . TRBV29-1
TGTGCCAGCAGCTTAGCTTGGAGCTCCTACGAGCAGTACTTC CASSLAWSSYEQYF TRBJ2-7 . . TRBV11-1
TGTGCCAGCAGCCCGAGGACAGGGTTCAGCGAGCAGTTCTTC CASSPRTGFSEQFF TRBJ2-1 . TRBD1 TRBV14
TGCAGTGCTGCAACCAGGACGGTCTATGGCTACACCTTC CSAATRTVYGYTF TRBJ1-2 few . TRBV20-1
TGTGCCACCAGCGTTTTCTACGAGCAGTACTTC CATSVFYEQYF TRBJ2-7 . . TRBV6-2/TRBV6-3
TGTGCCTGGAGTCCTCGGGATACGCAGTATTTT CAWSPRDTQYF TRBJ2-3 . . TRBV30
TGCGCCAGCAGCTTGGCCGAGGCAAGGCCCTCCTACGAGCAGTACTTC CASSLAEARPSYEQYF TRBJ2-7 . . TRBV5-1
TGTGCCAGCAGCTTAGCGCAAAGAAATGGGGCAGATACGCAGTATTTT CASSLAQRNGADTQYF TRBJ2-3 . . TRBV7-8
TGTGCCACCAGTGATTCCACTAACTTGGAGACCCAGTACTTC CATSDSTNLETQYF TRBJ2-5 . . TRBV24-1
TGTGCCAGCAGCAATGAGCGGGGGTGGTACGAGCAGTACTTC CASSNERGWYEQYF TRBJ2-7 few . TRBV21-1
TGTGCCAGCAGCTTAGCTAGCGGGAGCAGCTCCTACAATGAGCAGTTCTTC CASSLASGSSSYNEQFF TRBJ2-1 . TRBD2 TRBV7-2
TGTGCCAGCAGTTTAAGAGTTAGCGGGACTTTAGTCAACAATGAGCAGTTCTTC CASSLRVSGTLVNNEQFF TRBJ2-1 many TRBD2 TRBV27
TGTGCCAGCAGCCCCCATACATGGCTCGTTGATACGCAGTATTTT CASSPHTWLVDTQYF TRBJ2-3 . . TRBV7-9
TGTGCCAGCAGCTTAGCGCTAGCGGGGGGGCTAGATACGCAGTATTTT CASSLALAGGLDTQYF TRBJ2-3 few TRBD2 TRBV7-2